This is a list of T cell receptor beta chains from one sample in a study of T cell responses to AZD1222 COVID-19 vaccine. TCRdb keeps only in-frame clones here, not all; method: immunoSEQ multiplex PCR. The sample holds 85,000 to 120,000 clones, approximately 84% seen once. The sequencing here drew on peripheral blood, taken on day 0 of AZD1222 vaccination. Receptor source: an adult in good health. Both conserved end residues are part of each CDR3. D genes are given only for firm matches. Expanded clones are given a class, and other clones once, few, many or no size at all.

CDR3nt: TGTGCCAGTAGCTCTTTCGTTCAGAACACTGAAGCTTTCTTT
CDR3aa: CASSSFVQNTEAFF
d_gene: -
abundance: -
v_gene: TRBV19
j_gene: TRBJ1-1

CDR3nt: TGTGCCAGTAGTCGGACTCCCCTAATTAATGAAAAACTGTTTTTT
CDR3aa: CASSRTPLINEKLFF
d_gene: -
abundance: -
v_gene: TRBV19
j_gene: TRBJ1-4

CDR3nt: TGTGCCAGCAGCTCCCAGGGTGGTTCCTACGAGCAGTACTTC
CDR3aa: CASSSQGGSYEQYF
d_gene: -
abundance: -
v_gene: TRBV7-2
j_gene: TRBJ2-7

CDR3nt: TGTGCCACCAAGAGTCCCACGAATCAGCCCCAGCATTTT
CDR3aa: CATKSPTNQPQHF
d_gene: -
abundance: -
v_gene: TRBV28
j_gene: TRBJ1-5

CDR3nt: TGTGCCTGGAGTGTACAGTTGGGAGGGAATCAGCCCCAGCATTTT
CDR3aa: CAWSVQLGGNQPQHF
d_gene: -
abundance: -
v_gene: TRBV30
j_gene: TRBJ1-5

CDR3nt: TGTGCCAGCAGCAAACGGGACAGGGGAAGCCAGCCCCAGCATTTT
CDR3aa: CASSKRDRGSQPQHF
d_gene: TRBD1
abundance: -
v_gene: TRBV6-5
j_gene: TRBJ1-5

CDR3nt: TGTGCCAGCAGTAGGGGACTAGCGGGAGGGGATCAGCAGTTCTTC
CDR3aa: CASSRGLAGGDQQFF
d_gene: TRBD2
abundance: -
v_gene: TRBV5-4
j_gene: TRBJ2-1

CDR3nt: TGCGCCAGCAGCTTCTCAACAGGGGCGGCCTATGGCTACACCTTC
CDR3aa: CASSFSTGAAYGYTF
d_gene: TRBD1
abundance: -
v_gene: TRBV5-1
j_gene: TRBJ1-2

CDR3nt: TGTGCCAGTAGGGATTCGGGACATGGTACCATGAACACTGAAGCTTTCTTT
CDR3aa: CASRDSGHGTMNTEAFF
d_gene: -
abundance: -
v_gene: TRBV19
j_gene: TRBJ1-1

CDR3nt: TGTGCCAGTAAATTCACAGCAGTAAACACCGGGGAGCTGTTTTTT
CDR3aa: CASKFTAVNTGELFF
d_gene: -
abundance: -
v_gene: TRBV19
j_gene: TRBJ2-2

CDR3nt: TGCGCCAGCAGCCAAGGTTGGGCGATGGGCGAGCAGTACTTC
CDR3aa: CASSQGWAMGEQYF
d_gene: -
abundance: -
v_gene: TRBV4-3
j_gene: TRBJ2-7

CDR3nt: TGTGCCAGCAGCTTAGAGGCGTGGCCCTTTCAGCCCCAGCATTTT
CDR3aa: CASSLEAWPFQPQHF
d_gene: -
abundance: -
v_gene: TRBV7-2
j_gene: TRBJ1-5

CDR3nt: TGTGCCAGCAGCCAAGTACCAGGCACAGATACGCAGTATTTT
CDR3aa: CASSQVPGTDTQYF
d_gene: -
abundance: -
v_gene: TRBV4-2
j_gene: TRBJ2-3

CDR3nt: TGTGCCAGCAGTCGACAACAGGGCTTCTATGGCTACACCTTC
CDR3aa: CASSRQQGFYGYTF
d_gene: -
abundance: few
v_gene: TRBV28
j_gene: TRBJ1-2

CDR3nt: TGTGCCAGCAGCCGCCTTTCTGTTCGGGGGCCCACTGAAGCTTTCTTT
CDR3aa: CASSRLSVRGPTEAFF
d_gene: -
abundance: -
v_gene: TRBV5-4
j_gene: TRBJ1-1

CDR3nt: TGCAGCGTTAGCCGGGACAGGGACGGGGAGCTGTTTTTT
CDR3aa: CSVSRDRDGELFF
d_gene: TRBD1
abundance: -
v_gene: TRBV29-1
j_gene: TRBJ2-2

CDR3nt: TGTGCCAGCAGTGGAACAAGGAACTTGGGATTATCGGTTTATGGCTACACCTTC
CDR3aa: CASSGTRNLGLSVYGYTF
d_gene: -
abundance: -
v_gene: TRBV6-1
j_gene: TRBJ1-2

CDR3nt: TGCGCCAGCAGCCAAGATCCCACAGAGCAGTTCTTC
CDR3aa: CASSQDPTEQFF
d_gene: -
abundance: -
v_gene: TRBV4-1
j_gene: TRBJ2-1

CDR3nt: TGTGCTAGTGGTTTGTCCGGAGGGATCGCGAACACCGGGGAGCTGTTTTTT
CDR3aa: CASGLSGGIANTGELFF
d_gene: -
abundance: once
v_gene: TRBV12-5
j_gene: TRBJ2-2

CDR3nt: TGTGCCAGCAGCTTAGGATGGGGAGGGAGCGCTAACGAGCAGTACTTC
CDR3aa: CASSLGWGGSANEQYF
d_gene: TRBD2
abundance: -
v_gene: TRBV7-8
j_gene: TRBJ2-7

CDR3nt: TGTGCCAGCAGAAACAGGGACCGGAACACTGAAGCTTTCTTT
CDR3aa: CASRNRDRNTEAFF
d_gene: -
abundance: -
v_gene: TRBV7-8
j_gene: TRBJ1-1

CDR3nt: TGTGCCAGCAGCTTCGAGGCCCGGGACACTGAAGCTTTCTTT
CDR3aa: CASSFEARDTEAFF
d_gene: -
abundance: medium-sized
v_gene: TRBV7-9
j_gene: TRBJ1-1

CDR3nt: TGTGCCAGCAGCCCCTCGGGCCCCTATGGCTACACCTTC
CDR3aa: CASSPSGPYGYTF
d_gene: -
abundance: -
v_gene: TRBV5-4
j_gene: TRBJ1-2

CDR3nt: TGTGCCAGCAGCGTGGCCGGGACTAGCGGGGGGGAGACCCAGTACTTC
CDR3aa: CASSVAGTSGGETQYF
d_gene: TRBD2
abundance: -
v_gene: TRBV5-4
j_gene: TRBJ2-5